The 4 T cell receptor beta chains listed next were all sequenced from one sample in a study of CD8+ T cells in alopecia areata. Reverse transcribed after extraction, RNA yielded cDNA as the sequencing template. Here immunoSEQ multiplex PCR was the method, and the copy in TCRdb shows in-frame clones only, minus some. The data hold around 200,000 clones, with around 60% observed a single time. Treatment described: oral pan-JAK inhibitor, 5-10 mg twice daily. The source was CD8+ T cells sorted from blood, collected at week 24, from a patient treated with tofacitinib. Every receptor here comes from a human donor with alopecia areata.

The V call is TRBV27, the J call TRBJ2-5, with D possibly TRBD1 on 6 matching bases. The CDR3 is made up of 13 amino acids. The V and J ends lost 5 bases and 6 bases respectively, with 13 bases between them. Germline V CDR1 and CDR2: MNHEY, SMNVEV (reference sequence). The CDR3 loop reads CASSPPGQQTQYF. CDR3 in DNA: TGTGCCAGCAGTCCCCCGGGACAACAGACCCAGTACTTC.

This clone has more than one count but fewer than ten. The V call is TRBV25-1, the J call TRBJ2-1; D gene unclear. The CDR3 is made up of 11 amino acids. V gave up 6 bases and J gave up 8 bases, with 8 bases separating them. Germline CDR1 MGHDK, CDR2 SYGVNS. The CDR3 DNA is TGTGCCAGCAGGGGGATCGATGAGCAGTTCTTC. It yields the protein CASRGIDEQFF.

A few counts support this clone. The chain is built from TRBV7-9 and TRBJ2-5; D is unresolved. Germline values: CDR1 SEHNR, CDR2 FQNEAQ (reference sequence). This CDR3 contains 10 residues. Trimming left V 4 bases short and J 7 bases short, with 4 bases between. The CDR3 sequence is CASSSGTQYF. CDR3 DNA sequence: TGTGCCAGCAGCTCGGGGACCCAGTACTTC.

The chain uses TRBV2 and TRBJ2-1; 13 bases map to TRBD2. Germline V lookup: CDR1 SNHLY, CDR2 FYNNEI. V shed 5 bases, J shed 8 bases, and the junction held 9 bases outside the gene matches. The CDR3 has 16 amino acids. DNA for the CDR3: TGTGCCAGCAGTAAGGGACTAGCGGGGATGTGGGATGAGCAGTTCTTC. Protein sequence: CASSKGLAGMWDEQFF. The whole variable domain, filled in from reference TRBV2 and TRBJ2-1, reads EPEVTQTPSHQVTQMGQEVILRCVPISNHLYFYWYRQILGQKVEFLVSFYNNEISEKSEIFDDQFSVERPDGSNFTLKIRSTKLEDSAMYFCASSKGLAGMWDEQFFGPGTRLTVL.